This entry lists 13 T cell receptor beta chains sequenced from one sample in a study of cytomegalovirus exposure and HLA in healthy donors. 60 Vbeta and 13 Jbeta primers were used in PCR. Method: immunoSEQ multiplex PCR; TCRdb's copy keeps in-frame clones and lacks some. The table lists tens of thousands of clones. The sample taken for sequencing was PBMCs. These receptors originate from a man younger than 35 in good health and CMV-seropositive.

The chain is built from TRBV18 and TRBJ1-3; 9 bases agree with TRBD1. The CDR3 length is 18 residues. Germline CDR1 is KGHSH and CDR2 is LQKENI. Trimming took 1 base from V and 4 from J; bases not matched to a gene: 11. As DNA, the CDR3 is TGTGCCAGCTCACCACTTCTCCCGGGACAGGGCACAGGAAACACCATATATTTT. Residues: CASSPLLPGQGTGNTIYF.

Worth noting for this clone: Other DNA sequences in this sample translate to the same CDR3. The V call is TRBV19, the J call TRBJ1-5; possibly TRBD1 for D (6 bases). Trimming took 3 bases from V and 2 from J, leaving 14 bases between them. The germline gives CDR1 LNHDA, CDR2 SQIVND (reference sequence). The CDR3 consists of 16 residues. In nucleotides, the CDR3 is TGTGCCAGTAGTATTCGGGGCAGGGGACGCAATCAGCCCCAGCATTTT. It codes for CASSIRGRGRNQPQHF.

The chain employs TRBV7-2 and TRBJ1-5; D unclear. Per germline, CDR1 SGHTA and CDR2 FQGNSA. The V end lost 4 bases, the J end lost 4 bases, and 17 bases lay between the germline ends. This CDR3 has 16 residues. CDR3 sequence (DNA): TGTGCCAGCAGCTCCCCCGGCGGGGAGAAAAATCAGCCCCAGCATTTT. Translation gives CASSSPGGEKNQPQHF.

The CDR3 region is CASTLPGNTIYF. DNA for the CDR3: TGTGCCAGCACCCTCCCGGGAAACACCATATATTTT. V gene TRBV9 combines with J gene TRBJ1-3; D gene unclear. Germline CDR1 is SGDLS and CDR2 is YYNGEE. The V end lost 6 bases, the J end lost 4 bases, and 8 bases lay between the germline ends. This CDR3 has 12 residues.

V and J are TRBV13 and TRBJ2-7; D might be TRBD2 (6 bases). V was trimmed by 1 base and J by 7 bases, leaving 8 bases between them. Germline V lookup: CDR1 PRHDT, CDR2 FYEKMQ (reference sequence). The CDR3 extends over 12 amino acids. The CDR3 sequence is CASSLVAGEQYF. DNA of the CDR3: TGTGCCAGCAGCTTAGTCGCGGGAGAGCAGTACTTC.

The CDR3 DNA follows: TGTGCCTGGGGACAGGGCTTCACTGAAGCTTTCTTT. Amino acids: CAWGQGFTEAFF. The V call is TRBV30, the J call TRBJ1-1; 8 positions agree with TRBD1. Per the germline V gene, CDR1 is GTSNPN and CDR2 is SVGIG (reference sequence). The length of the CDR3 is 12 residues. V dropped 5 bases and J dropped 4; count of bases not matched to a gene: 3.

The CDR3, as DNA: TGTGCCAGCAGTTACTCGGGTCAGGGGAACACTGAAGCTTTCTTT. As protein: CASSYSGQGNTEAFF. The chain links TRBV6-6 to TRBJ1-1; tentative D call: TRBD1 (5 bases). V lost 0 bases and J 1 base, leaving 9 bases between the germline ends. Germline V gives CDR1 MNHNY, CDR2 SVGAGI (reference sequence). This CDR3 is 15 amino acids long.

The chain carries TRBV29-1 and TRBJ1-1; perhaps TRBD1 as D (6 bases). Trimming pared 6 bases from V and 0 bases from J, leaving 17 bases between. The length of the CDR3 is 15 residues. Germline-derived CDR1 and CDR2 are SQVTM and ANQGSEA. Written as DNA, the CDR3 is TGCAGCGTCAACCAGGGGTGGGGGATGAACACTGAAGCTTTCTTT. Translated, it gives CSVNQGWGMNTEAFF.

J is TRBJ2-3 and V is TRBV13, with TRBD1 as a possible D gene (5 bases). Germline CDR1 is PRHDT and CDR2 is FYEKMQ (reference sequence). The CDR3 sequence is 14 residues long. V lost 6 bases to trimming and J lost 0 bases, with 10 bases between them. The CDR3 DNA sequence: TGTGCCAGCAGGTCAGGGTTCAGCACAGATACGCAGTATTTT. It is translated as CASRSGFSTDTQYF. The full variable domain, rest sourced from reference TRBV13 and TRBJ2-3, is AAGVIQSPRHLIKEKRETATLKCYPIPRHDTVYWYQQGPGQDPQFLISFYEKMQSDKGSIPDRFSAQQFSDYHSELNMSSLELGDSALYFCASRSGFSTDTQYFGPGTRLTVL.

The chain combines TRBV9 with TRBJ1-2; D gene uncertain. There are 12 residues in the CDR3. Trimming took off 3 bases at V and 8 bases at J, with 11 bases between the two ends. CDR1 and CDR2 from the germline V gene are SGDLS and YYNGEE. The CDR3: CASSAGERGYTF. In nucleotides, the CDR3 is TGTGCCAGCAGCGCGGGAGAGAGAGGCTACACCTTC. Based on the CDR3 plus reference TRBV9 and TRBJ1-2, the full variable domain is DSGVTQTPKHLITATGQRVTLRCSPRSGDLSVYWYQQSLDQGLQFLIQYYNGEERAKGNILERFSAQQFPDLHSELNLSSLELGDSALYFCASSAGERGYTFGSGTRLTVV.

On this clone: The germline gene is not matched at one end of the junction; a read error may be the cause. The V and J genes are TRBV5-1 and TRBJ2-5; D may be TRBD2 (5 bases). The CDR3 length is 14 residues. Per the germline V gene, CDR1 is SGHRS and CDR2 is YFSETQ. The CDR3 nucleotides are TGCGCCGGCAGCCCACCTAGGACTGAGGAGACCCAGTACTTC. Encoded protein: CAGSPPRTEETQYF.

In DNA, the CDR3 is TGTGCCAGCAGCTTAAACAGGGTTGAAGATACGCAGTATTTT. This codes for CASSLNRVEDTQYF. The chain combines TRBV7-2 with TRBJ2-3, with D maybe TRBD1 (6 bases). V gave up 2 bases and J gave up 5 bases, with 11 bases separating them. Germline-derived CDR1 and CDR2 are SGHTA and FQGNSA. This CDR3 is 14 amino acids long.

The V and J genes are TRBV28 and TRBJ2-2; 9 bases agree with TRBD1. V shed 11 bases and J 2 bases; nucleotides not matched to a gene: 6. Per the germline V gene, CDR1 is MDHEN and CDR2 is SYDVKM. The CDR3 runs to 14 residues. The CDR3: CAGRTGDNTGELFF. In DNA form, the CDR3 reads TGTGCCGGAAGGACAGGGGACAACACCGGGGAGCTGTTTTTT.